This T cell receptor (beta chain) was sequenced for a study of cytomegalovirus exposure and HLA in healthy donors. Study-level findings and limits: Rarity characterized most TCR sequences, yet some public TCRs appeared in many donors.

The protocol was immunoSEQ multiplex PCR, while the TCRdb copy is restricted to in-frame clones and leaves out a portion. Here the sample spans roughly 75,000 clones, approximately 95% being singletons. Note on this clone: Its antigen is not identified.

This receptor was obtained from a woman in her late teens or twenties in good health and CMV-seronegative. Material: PBMCs.

This CDR3 reads CASSYSGHDTEAFF. The CDR3 nucleotides read TGTGCCAGCAGTTACTCCGGACACGACACTGAAGCTTTCTTT. V is TRBV6-5 and J is TRBJ1-1; tentatively, D is TRBD1 (5 bases). Germline V gives CDR1 MNHEY, CDR2 SVGAGI. The length of the CDR3 is 14 residues. V lost 0 bases to trimming and J lost 3 bases, with 8 bases between them.